This T cell receptor beta chain was observed in a study of post-analysis software for immune sequencing data. Turning to the study itself: In terms of disease course, relapsing-remitting, secondary progressive and progressive-relapsing multiple sclerosis were included. Study results and limitations: Controls showed significantly higher normalized Chao1 diversity than did multiple sclerosis patients. Patients used about 5 TRBV segments, including TRBV5-6, TRBV5-1 and TRBV20-1, more often than controls.

Researchers reported that TCR beta cDNA libraries carried unique molecular identifiers. TCRdb reanalysed the PCR reads using MiXCR and keeps one entry per CDR3 protein. The data show about 820,000 distinct CDR3 sequences, with around 53% seen just once and 4.6% held by the top ten. CDR1 MNHEY and CDR2 SMNVEV come from the germline V gene (reference sequence). The CDR3 contains 13 residues. The V gene lost 5 bases and the J gene lost 5 bases, with 12 bases spanning the gap. Regarding this clonotype: The antigen remains unidentified.

Sequences were obtained from blood. The V and J genes are TRBV27 and TRBJ2-5; possibly TRBD1 for D (6 bases). The receptor was derived from a girl aged 10 to 17 with multiple sclerosis. The CDR3 spells CASSPQGPETQYF. In nucleotides, the CDR3 is TGTGCCAGCAGTCCACAGGGTCCGGAGACCCAGTACTTC.